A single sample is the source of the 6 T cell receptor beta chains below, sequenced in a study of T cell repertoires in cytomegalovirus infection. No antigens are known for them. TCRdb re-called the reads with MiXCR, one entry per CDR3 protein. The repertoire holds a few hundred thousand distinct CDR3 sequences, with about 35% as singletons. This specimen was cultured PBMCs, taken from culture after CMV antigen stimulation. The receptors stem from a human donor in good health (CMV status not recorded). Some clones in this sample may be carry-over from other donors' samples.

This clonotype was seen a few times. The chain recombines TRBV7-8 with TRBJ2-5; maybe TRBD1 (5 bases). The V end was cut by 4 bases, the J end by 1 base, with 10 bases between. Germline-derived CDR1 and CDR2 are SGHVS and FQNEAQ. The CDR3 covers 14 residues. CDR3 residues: CASSSDRTQETQYF. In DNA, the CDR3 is TGTGCCAGCAGCTCCGACAGAACCCAAGAGACCCAGTACTTC.

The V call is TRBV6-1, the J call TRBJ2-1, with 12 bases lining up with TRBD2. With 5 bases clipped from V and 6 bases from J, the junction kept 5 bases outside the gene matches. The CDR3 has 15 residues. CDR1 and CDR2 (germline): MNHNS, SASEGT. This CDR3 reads CASSPLAGGGNEQFF. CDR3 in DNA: TGTGCCAGCAGTCCACTAGCGGGAGGAGGCAATGAGCAGTTCTTC.

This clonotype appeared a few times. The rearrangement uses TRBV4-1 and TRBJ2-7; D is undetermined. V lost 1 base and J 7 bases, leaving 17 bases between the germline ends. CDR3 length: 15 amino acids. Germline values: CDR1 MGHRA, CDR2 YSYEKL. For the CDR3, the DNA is TGCGCCAGCAGCCAAGGACCTCAAACCTTGGGGGAGCAGTACTTC. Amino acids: CASSQGPQTLGEQYF.

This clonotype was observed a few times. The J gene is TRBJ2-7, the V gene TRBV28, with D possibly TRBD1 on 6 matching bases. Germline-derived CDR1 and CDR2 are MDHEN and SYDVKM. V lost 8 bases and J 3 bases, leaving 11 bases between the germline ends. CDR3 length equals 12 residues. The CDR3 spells CASLQGSYEQYF. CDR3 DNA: TGTGCCAGCCTACAGGGTAGCTACGAGCAGTACTTC.

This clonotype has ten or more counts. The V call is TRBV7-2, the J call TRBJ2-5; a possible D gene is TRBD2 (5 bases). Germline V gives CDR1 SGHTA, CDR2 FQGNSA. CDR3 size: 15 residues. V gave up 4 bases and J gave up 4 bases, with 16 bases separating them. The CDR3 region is CASSSGLLGRETQYF. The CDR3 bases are TGTGCCAGCAGCTCAGGACTCCTAGGAAGAGAGACCCAGTACTTC.

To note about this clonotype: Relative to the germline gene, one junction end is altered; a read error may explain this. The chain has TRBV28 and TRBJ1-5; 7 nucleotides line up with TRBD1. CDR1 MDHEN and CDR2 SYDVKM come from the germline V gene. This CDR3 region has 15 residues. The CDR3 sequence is CASSLHRGSKQPQHF. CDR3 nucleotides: TGTGCCAGCAGTCTCCACAGGGGAAGCAAACAGCCCCAGCATTTT.